This T cell receptor (beta chain) is from a study of neurological immune-mediated disorders. This clonotype showed up many times. The antigen remains undetermined. Findings and caveats of the study: Falling below healthy controls, multiple sclerosis showed the least TCR clonal expansion, while HTLV-1-associated myelopathy showed the most.

Synthesis of cDNA was carried out by template-switch 5'RACE. The reaction used 10-nucleotide random UMIs. MiXCR, run by TCRdb on the 5' RACE reads, gives a single entry per CDR3 protein. The table records fewer than 25,000 distinct CDR3 sequences, about 10% of them present only once. Trimming took 4 bases from V and 2 from J; bases not matched to a gene: 4. The germline gives CDR1 DFQATT, CDR2 SNEGSKA (reference sequence). CDR3 length: 13 residues. The receptor's source is a woman in her fifties or sixties with HTLV-1-associated myelopathy (HAM/TSP). V is TRBV20-1 and J is TRBJ2-7; 8 bases are shared with TRBD2. Sequencing was carried out using PBMCs. CDR3 coding DNA: TGCAGTGCTATTTACGGGGGGGCCTACGAGCAGTACTTC. It codes for CSAIYGGAYEQYF.